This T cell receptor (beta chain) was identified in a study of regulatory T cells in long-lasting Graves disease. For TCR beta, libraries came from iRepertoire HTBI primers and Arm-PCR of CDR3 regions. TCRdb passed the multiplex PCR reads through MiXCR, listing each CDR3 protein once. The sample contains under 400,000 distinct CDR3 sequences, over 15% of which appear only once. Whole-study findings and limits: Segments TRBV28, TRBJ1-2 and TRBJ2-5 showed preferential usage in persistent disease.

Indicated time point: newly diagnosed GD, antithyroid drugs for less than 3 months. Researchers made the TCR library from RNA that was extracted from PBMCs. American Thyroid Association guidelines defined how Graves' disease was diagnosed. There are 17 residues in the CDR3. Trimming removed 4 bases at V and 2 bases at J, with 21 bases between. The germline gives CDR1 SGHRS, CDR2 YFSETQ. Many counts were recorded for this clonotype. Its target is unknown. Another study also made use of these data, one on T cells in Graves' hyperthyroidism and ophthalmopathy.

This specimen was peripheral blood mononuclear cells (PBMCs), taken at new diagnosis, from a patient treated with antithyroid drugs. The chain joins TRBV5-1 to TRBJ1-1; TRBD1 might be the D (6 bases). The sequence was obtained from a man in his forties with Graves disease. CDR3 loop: CASSRQDDRFSNTEAFF. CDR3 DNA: TGCGCCAGCAGCCGACAGGATGACAGGTTCTCAAACACTGAAGCTTTCTTT.